What follows are 9 T cell receptor beta chains derived from one specimen sequenced in a study of T cells after yellow fever vaccination. MiXCR was run by TCRdb on the 5' RACE reads, yielding one entry per CDR3 protein. Of 120,000 or so distinct CDR3 sequences in the sample, about 7.8% were seen once. The sample consisted of CD4+ T cells sorted from PBMCs, taken about 49 days after the first yellow fever vaccination. Source of these receptors: a man younger than 30 who received the YFV17D yellow fever vaccine.

The genes are TRBV7-2 and TRBJ2-1, with D perhaps matching TRBD1 (5 bases). V gave up 6 bases and J gave up 3 bases, with 15 bases separating them. The CDR3 has 15 residues. The germline V gene encodes CDR1 SGHTA and CDR2 FQGNSA. CDR3 protein: CASRAQGTFYNEQFF. CDR3 in DNA: TGTGCCAGCAGGGCTCAGGGAACTTTCTACAATGAGCAGTTCTTC.

This clonotype appeared many times. The V and J genes are TRBV4-1 and TRBJ2-3, with TRBD1 matching over 9 bases. Germline CDR1 is MGHRA and CDR2 is YSYEKL. This CDR3 is 16 amino acids long. Unmatched junction bases numbered 6, after V lost 3 bases and J lost 2 bases. Here the CDR3 reads CASSQDDRGITDTQYF. Here the CDR3 DNA reads TGCGCCAGCAGCCAGGATGACAGGGGGATCACAGATACGCAGTATTTT.

The chain has TRBV4-3 and TRBJ2-4; no definite D call. The germline V gene has CDR1 LGHNA and CDR2 YSLEER. The CDR3 covers 13 residues. Trimming removed 8 bases at V and 0 bases at J, with 8 bases between. Here the CDR3 reads CASGWGAKNIQYF. DNA for the CDR3: TGCGCCAGCGGCTGGGGAGCCAAAAACATTCAGTACTTC.

To note about this clonotype: This may arise from a read error, as a much more abundant clone is one base away. CDR3 bases: TGCGGCAGCAGCTTTATGTGGCGGGCAGATAATGGCTACACCTTC. Protein: CGSSFMWRADNGYTF. The chain joins TRBV5-1 to TRBJ1-2; D remains ambiguous. The CDR3 runs 15 residues. From germline, CDR1 is SGHRS and CDR2 YFSETQ. Based on the CDR3 plus reference TRBV5-1 and TRBJ1-2, the full variable domain is KAGVTQTPRYLIKTRGQQVTLSCSPISGHRSVSWYQQTPGQGLQFLFEYFSETQRNKGNFPGRFSGRQFSNSRSEMNVSTLELGDSALYLCGSSFMWRADNGYTFGSGTRLTVV.

Only a few counts were recorded for this clonotype. This may come from a read error, since a much larger clone is one base off. The genes are TRBV20-1 and TRBJ1-4; 7 bases map to TRBD1. The CDR3 consists of 17 residues. Per germline, CDR1 DFQATT and CDR2 SNEGSKA (reference sequence). The CDR3 DNA sequence: TGCTGTGCTAGAGATAGACAGGGAGGGGGATATACAGAAAAACTGTTTTTT. Amino acids: CCARDRQGGGYTEKLFF.

The sample holds many counts of this clonotype. The rearrangement links TRBV6-1 to TRBJ2-1; D perhaps matches TRBD2 (7 bases). Trimming removed 7 bases from V and 11 bases from J, with 24 bases in between. Germline CDR1 MNHNS, CDR2 SASEGT. CDR3 length: 15 amino acids. In DNA form, the CDR3 reads TGTGCCAGCAAGGGTTTGGGGGGGGCTACTTTTAAGCAGTTCTTC. As protein: CASKGLGGATFKQFF.

The table lists this clonotype with many counts. CDR3 in DNA: TGCGCCAGCAGCCTCGGACAGGGGAGGATCACAGATACGCAGTATTTT. The encoded protein is CASSLGQGRITDTQYF. The chain combines TRBV5-1 with TRBJ2-3; 9 nucleotides match TRBD1. Germline-derived CDR1 and CDR2 are SGHRS and YFSETQ. V gave up 4 bases and J gave up 2 bases; unmatched junction bases: 8. The CDR3 contains 16 residues.

This chain joins TRBV20-1 and TRBJ2-1; unclear D gene. The CDR3 length is 15 residues. Looked up from germline, CDR1 is DFQATT and CDR2 is SNEGSKA (reference sequence). With 8 bases removed from V and 6 bases from J, the gap between germline ends came to 23 bases. The CDR3 DNA reads TGCAGTACATCACGGCCCCAAGCCCCCTTCAATGAGCAGTTCTTC. It is translated as CSTSRPQAPFNEQFF.

This clonotype was seen at least ten times. The CDR3 DNA reads as TGCGCCAGCAGCTTTGGGACAGAGTCTCAAGAGACCCAGTACTTC. It specifies CASSFGTESQETQYF. This chain links TRBV5-1 with TRBJ2-5; 7 nucleotides match TRBD1. The germline V gene encodes CDR1 SGHRS and CDR2 YFSETQ. Trimming cost V 2 bases and J 2 bases; bases outside gene matches: 6. CDR3 size: 15 residues.